The 17 T cell receptor beta chains listed next were all sequenced from one sample in a study of shared clonotypes between healthy human individuals. The protocol was immunoSEQ multiplex PCR, while the TCRdb copy is restricted to in-frame clones and leaves out a portion. The data show approximately 710,000 clones, with roughly 88% seen just once and about 33% held by the top ten. Specimen: memory CD8+ T cells from PBMCs. Subset indicated: CD45RO+ cells pooled with CCR7-negative TemRA cells. Receptors originate from a man between 18 and 29 years old in good health. Some clones in this sample may be carry-over from other donors' samples.

The CDR3 spells CASSLGGGPGYEQYF. CDR3 DNA: TGTGCCAGCAGCTTGGGGGGAGGGCCGGGATACGAGCAGTACTTC. The rearrangement joins TRBV7-9 to TRBJ2-7; 7 positions match TRBD2. CDR1 is SEHNR, CDR2 FQNEAQ, per germline (reference sequence). With 3 bases clipped from V and 4 bases from J, the junction kept 9 bases outside the gene matches. The length of the CDR3 is 15 residues.

V and J are TRBV4-1 and TRBJ1-1; D not resolved. The CDR3 is 15 residues long. Germline CDR1 reads MGHRA; CDR2 reads YSYEKL. V was shortened by 0 bases and J by 8 bases, with 16 bases between the two germline ends. This chain's CDR3 is CASSQDNTGFREAFF. In DNA form, the CDR3 reads TGCGCCAGCAGCCAAGATAATACCGGGTTCCGAGAAGCTTTCTTT.

J is TRBJ2-1 and V is TRBV12-5, with no clear D. CDR1 LGHNT and CDR2 FRNRAP come from the germline V gene. The V and J ends lost 1 base and 10 bases respectively, with 5 bases between them. CDR3 length equals 11 residues. Here the CDR3 DNA reads TGTGCTAGTGGTTTGGGTGACGAGCAGTTCTTC. It translates to CASGLGDEQFF.

The chain employs TRBV9 and TRBJ2-1, with D uncertain. CDR3 length: 15 amino acids. CDR1 and CDR2 (germline): SGDLS, YYNGEE. V shed 0 bases and J shed 10 bases, with 17 bases lying between them. The CDR3 DNA is TGTGCCAGCAGCGTAGATGGACGCCTTAACGGGGAGCAGTTCTTC. This gives the protein CASSVDGRLNGEQFF.

The chain uses TRBV7-9 and TRBJ2-1, with D unresolved. Looked up from germline, CDR1 is SEHNR and CDR2 is FQNEAQ (reference sequence). CDR3 length equals 15 residues. V was pared by 5 bases and J by 4 bases, with 15 bases between. The CDR3: CASSPMSGTYNEQFF. CDR3 sequence (DNA): TGTGCCAGCAGCCCCATGTCCGGAACGTACAATGAGCAGTTCTTC.

V is TRBV27 and J is TRBJ2-3, with 8 nucleotides matching TRBD1. Germline lookup yields CDR1 MNHEY and CDR2 SMNVEV (reference sequence). This CDR3 comprises 17 residues. With V trimmed by 1 base and J by 2 bases, 8 bases remained unmatched. CDR3 coding DNA: TGTGCCAGCAGTTTATATTCGGGACAGGCTTACACAGATACGCAGTATTTT. The encoded protein is CASSLYSGQAYTDTQYF.

V usage is TRBV18 and J usage is TRBJ2-3; possible D gene TRBD2, 5 bases. V was shortened by 2 bases and J by 9 bases, with 21 bases between the two germline ends. The CDR3 loop spans 16 amino acids. In germline, CDR1 is KGHSH, CDR2 LQKENI. CDR3 sequence (DNA): TGTGCCAGCTCACCAGAGAGGGCCCGGGTGGGAGAAACGCAGTATTTT. This gives the protein CASSPERARVGETQYF. Full variable domain (missing parts from reference TRBV18 and TRBJ2-3): NAGVMQNPRHLVRRRGQEARLRCSPMKGHSHVYWYRQLPEEGLKFMVYLQKENIIDESGMPKERFSAEFPKEGPSILRIQQVVRGDSAAYFCASSPERARVGETQYFGPGTRLTVL.

This clone was found once. This rearrangement joins TRBV15 to TRBJ2-7; 7 nucleotides align to TRBD2. Per germline, CDR1 LNHNV and CDR2 YYDKDF (reference sequence). V trimming: 1 base; J trimming: 1 base; junction bases outside the gene matches: 7. The CDR3 runs 16 residues. The CDR3 DNA reads as TGTGCCACCAGCAGAGGGCAGCTAGCGGATTCCTACGAGCAGTACTTC. As protein: CATSRGQLADSYEQYF.

This sequence joins TRBV30 and TRBJ2-7; maybe TRBD1 (6 bases). V gave up 3 bases and J gave up 2 bases, with 8 bases separating them. Germline CDR1 GTSNPN, CDR2 SVGIG (reference sequence). This CDR3 region has 12 residues. CDR3: CAWRQGAYEQYF. The CDR3 coding sequence is TGTGCCTGGAGACAGGGCGCCTACGAGCAGTACTTC.

The rearrangement uses TRBV4-1 and TRBJ2-1; TRBD2 agrees at 16 bases. Germline V gene sequence: CDR1 MGHRA, CDR2 YSYEKL. CDR3 length: 18 residues. The V and J ends lost 4 bases and 4 bases, in that order; junction bases with no gene match: 7. CDR3 sequence (DNA): TGCGCCAGCAGCCCAGGGGGACTAGCGGGAGGGAATTACAATGAGCAGTTCTTC. This gives the protein CASSPGGLAGGNYNEQFF.

The sample holds a few counts of this clone. This rearrangement joins TRBV27 to TRBJ1-5, with 7 bases aligning to TRBD1. The CDR3 extends over 14 amino acids. The trim removed 5 bases at V and 7 bases at J, leaving 8 bases unmatched. Germline values: CDR1 MNHEY, CDR2 SMNVEV (reference sequence). CDR3 region: CASSPRQGMQPQHF. For the CDR3, the DNA is TGTGCCAGCAGTCCCCGACAGGGTATGCAGCCCCAGCATTTT.

The J gene is TRBJ2-1, the V gene TRBV28; no clear D. Trimming stripped 3 bases from V and 7 bases from J, with 4 bases between. The CDR3 extends over 11 amino acids. From germline, CDR1 is MDHEN and CDR2 SYDVKM. Here the CDR3 reads CASSFRNEQFF. DNA of the CDR3: TGTGCCAGCAGTTTCCGGAATGAGCAGTTCTTC. Full variable domain (remainder filled in from reference TRBV28 and TRBJ2-1): DVKVTQSSRYLVKRTGEKVFLECVQDMDHENMFWYRQDPGLGLRLIYFSYDVKMKEKGDIPEGYSVSREKKERFSLILESASTNQTSMYLCASSFRNEQFFGPGTRLTVL.

The chain employs TRBV5-6 and TRBJ1-3, with D possibly TRBD1 on 5 matching bases. CDR1 and CDR2 (germline): SGHDT, YYEEEE. The V and J ends lost 3 bases and 4 bases respectively, with 14 bases between them. This CDR3 region has 15 residues. The CDR3 reads CASSWDTGPGNTIYF. For the CDR3, the DNA is TGTGCCAGCAGCTGGGATACAGGCCCCGGAAACACCATATATTTT.

The rearrangement uses TRBV19 and TRBJ1-2; 7 bases are shared with TRBD1. The CDR3 runs to 14 residues. Trimming at V came to 5 bases and at J to 4 bases, leaving 7 bases not matched to a gene. Germline values: CDR1 LNHDA, CDR2 SQIVND (reference sequence). The CDR3: CASSARQGSYGYTF. CDR3 DNA sequence: TGTGCCAGTAGTGCCCGACAGGGTAGCTATGGCTACACCTTC.

V is TRBV9 and J is TRBJ2-3, with 8 bases identical to TRBD2. Germline CDR1 reads SGDLS; CDR2 reads YYNGEE. The V segment lost 6 bases and the J segment 0 bases; nucleotides outside the gene matches: 6. CDR3 length: 15 amino acids. In nucleotides, the CDR3 is TGTGCCAGCACACTAGCGGAGTCTAGCACAGATACGCAGTATTTT. Its protein product is CASTLAESSTDTQYF. The variable domain in full, with the rest retrieved from reference TRBV9 and TRBJ2-3, is DSGVTQTPKHLITATGQRVTLRCSPRSGDLSVYWYQQSLDQGLQFLIQYYNGEERAKGNILERFSAQQFPDLHSELNLSSLELGDSALYFCASTLAESSTDTQYFGPGTRLTVL.

The J gene is TRBJ2-7, the V gene TRBV7-9, with D maybe TRBD2 (5 bases). Trimming took off 0 bases at V and 2 bases at J, with 11 bases between the two ends. The CDR3 totals 15 residues. Germline CDR1 SEHNR, CDR2 FQNEAQ (reference sequence). CDR3 DNA: TGTGCCAGCAGCTTAGCCCGGGGATTGGCCTACGAGCAGTACTTC. This sequence encodes CASSLARGLAYEQYF.

The genes are TRBV6-1 and TRBJ2-1, with TRBD2 matching 8 bases. CDR1 is MNHNS and CDR2 is SASEGT in the germline V gene. This CDR3 has 16 amino acids. V was pared by 2 bases and J by 6 bases, with 9 bases of the junction left unmatched. The CDR3 DNA follows: TGTGCCAGCAGTGAACTCGGGAGGGCCCTAGGCAATGAGCAGTTCTTC. Residues: CASSELGRALGNEQFF.